This T cell receptor (beta chain) was retrieved from a study of cytomegalovirus exposure and HLA in healthy donors. The CDR3 has 15 amino acids. V dropped 1 base and J dropped 2 bases, with 9 bases sitting between them. CDR1 LGHNA and CDR2 YSLEER come from the germline V gene. The PCR had 60 Vbeta and 13 Jbeta primers. Authors' analysis steps: It was a later analysis that counted about 80 million unique TCR beta chains, of which some 9.9 million were shared. The data were produced by immunoSEQ multiplex PCR, yet TCRdb's version contains in-frame clones alone and is incomplete. V and J calls and clone size are given by that table; D and trimming were obtained from the DNA. The table includes 99,000 or so clones, under 85% detected once.

Sequencing was carried out using PBMCs. The TCR sequence derives from a man aged 25 to 40 in good health and CMV-seronegative. V is TRBV4-3 and J is TRBJ2-1; D possibly corresponds to TRBD1 (6 bases). CDR3 DNA sequence: TGCGCCAGCAGCCAAGTTGGGGGCCCCTACAATGAGCAGTTCTTC. It specifies CASSQVGGPYNEQFF.